This TCR beta chain originates from a study of identical twins. Study outcomes and limitations: It was possible that invariant MAIT and iNKT cells partly confounded the zero-insertion analyses. Excess low generation probability was seen in twin-shared out-of-frame alpha sequences. Models underestimated how often monozygotic twins shared out-of-frame TCR alpha.

MiXCR, applied by TCRdb to the 5' RACE reads, yields one record per CDR3 protein. The table has approximately 500,000 distinct CDR3 sequences, 12% to 15% seen once. Trimming left V 2 bases short and J 7 bases short, with 11 bases between. The CDR3 covers 14 residues. Germline lookup yields CDR1 SGHTA and CDR2 FQGNSA. There were only healthy Caucasians among the donors. This clonotype was seen more than once but under ten times. The antigen is undetermined. This sample was also put to use in a study of yellow fever vaccine responses in identical twins.

The source is a woman between 18 and 30 years old in good health. The material sequenced was CD4+ T cells sorted from blood. The chain has TRBV7-2 and TRBJ1-4; possible D gene TRBD1, 5 bases. In DNA form, the CDR3 reads TGTGCCAGCAGCTTATTCATGAGGGGTGAAAAACTGTTTTTT. Residues: CASSLFMRGEKLFF.